This TCR beta chain appears in the sequencing data of a study of molecular identifiers for immune sequencing clone quantification (dated by TCRdb to between 2018 and 2020). With respect to the entire study: For a replicate experiment, RNA from roughly 20,000 or 100,000 naive CD8 T cells was divided into five aliquots, and four of the five aliquots were sequenced. This methods study benchmarked molecular-identifier clustering-based TCR repertoire sequencing (MIDCIRS) and TCR RNA copy counting, using CD8 T cells to do so. Study-wide findings and limitations: Highly expanded clone sizes could be underestimated because identical TCR molecules may share a barcode. The naive libraries included spiked-in Jurkat TCR RNA (more than nine copies' worth), and this Jurkat TCR RNA is not part of the donor repertoire. Clones above 20 RNA copies held over 99% of molecules in CMV-specific effector cells but under 1% in naive cells. When barcode sub-clustering was not used, chimeric consensus sequences inflated TCR diversity, with chimeras reaching as high as 47%. Modeling estimated 2.5 to 3.5 recovered TCR RNA copies per cell, compared with about 10 by digital PCR, which implies about 30% capture efficiency. Even against a background of some 920,000 naive CD8 T cells, spiked-in Jurkat TCR RNA amounting to a single cell's worth was reported to be detectable.

The cysteine opens and the phenylalanine closes a CDR3 of 14 amino acids. The CDR3 DNA has 42 bases and is translated from base 1. From the germline V gene, CDR1 is SGHRS and CDR2 is YFSETQ. V sheds 7 bases and J sheds 0 bases, leaving 11 bases between their ends. Libraries of naive CD8 T cells were generated from roughly 20,000 to 1,000,000 sorted cells, with 10%, 30% or 50% of the purified RNA used. Naive CD8 T cells, defined as CD8+CD4-CCR7+CD45RA+, were FACS-sorted into RLT Plus buffer on a BD FACSAria II. To test detection sensitivity, Jurkat RNA equivalent to about ten TCR copies was spiked into samples of roughly 17,000-1,000,000 naive CD8 T cells. CD8 T cells were enriched using RosetteSep CD8+ T Cell Enrichment Cocktail and Ficoll-Paque, and the enriched cells then underwent ACK red cell lysis. Library creation used PCR. The sequencer was an Illumina HiSeq 4000. Bulk TCR libraries were generated as previously described, with the TCR primers listed in Table S5 used. The Qiagen AllPrep DNA/RNA kit was used to purify total RNA. Before analysis, reads from multiple sequencing runs of one library were combined. The paper's data handling went like this. Only reads with exact TCR constant sequence were kept, trimmed to 150 nt, and grouped by their 12-nt molecular barcodes. Within each barcode group, reads were sub-clustered at a 15% Levenshtein threshold, and quality-weighted consensus sequences were built per RNA molecule. Non-functional sequences were discarded, and so were lower-count sequences lying one edit away from another sequence. Based on a fit of two negative binomial distributions, barcode sub-clusters having less than 20% of the maximum read count were discarded. TCRdb reprocessed the public reads (quality trimming at Q25 with fastp, clone calling with MiXCR) and kept in-frame beta chains. A single entry per CDR3 protein holds the most common genes and DNA from its merged rows. The V and J calls were not made by the authors but by TCRdb's processing. For this sample the table gives approximately 41,000 distinct CDR3 sequences, of which about 19% were detected only once. Jointly, the top ten make up under 1.4% of the sample.

This clonotype was observed at least ten times. Its antigen target is currently unknown. Within one base of it there is no much larger clone, and no base qualities were kept. The chain employs TRBV5-1 and TRBJ1-5, with the identity of the D gene unclear. Sequenced sample: naive CD8+ T cells from blood, with Jurkat cell RNA spiked in. Read against the paper, the sample's cell subset or site label means: FACS-sorted CD8+CD4-CCR7+CD45RA+ naive T cells. The receptor was derived from a human donor in good health. Some libraries in this study had Jurkat cell RNA spiked in. Here is the DNA: TGCGCCAGCCCTTTCGGAAATAGCAATCAGCCCCAGCATTTT. Translated, this is CASPFGNSNQPQHF.